What follows are 5 T cell receptor beta chains derived from one specimen sequenced in a study of regulatory T cells in long-lasting Graves disease. The TCR beta library used iRepertoire HTBI primers with Arm-PCR amplification of CDR3. TCRdb re-called the multiplex PCR reads with MiXCR, one entry per CDR3 protein. In the table there are 500,000 or so distinct CDR3 sequences, 14% of which are singletons. The sample's time point: newly diagnosed GD, antithyroid drugs for less than 3 months. Scientists built the TCR library using RNA that was extracted from PBMCs. The same data also contributed to another study, on T cells in Graves' hyperthyroidism and ophthalmopathy.

The specimen comprised peripheral blood mononuclear cells (PBMCs), sampled at new diagnosis, from a patient treated with antithyroid drugs. All receptors come from a woman between 45 and 65 years old with Graves disease.

The chain recombines TRBV28 with TRBJ2-3; 11 bases match TRBD1. The CDR3 loop spans 18 amino acids. The germline CDR1 and CDR2 sequences are MDHEN and SYDVKM. Unmatched junction bases numbered 11, after V lost 3 bases and J lost 3 bases. The CDR3 nucleotides are TGTGCCAGCAGTTTTATTCCGGGACAGGGGGATTTGACAGATACGCAGTATTTT. This translates into CASSFIPGQGDLTDTQYF.

This clonotype has ten or more counts. This chain uses TRBV11-2 with TRBJ2-2; TRBD1 agrees at 9 bases. This CDR3 has 16 amino acids. Germline assignment: CDR1 SGHAT and CDR2 FQNNGV. With V trimmed by 5 bases and J by 3 bases, 7 bases remained unmatched. The CDR3 DNA reads TGTGCCAGCAGCCGAACAGGGGGCTCATACACCGGGGAGCTGTTTTTT. This gives the protein CASSRTGGSYTGELFF.

On this clonotype itself: A much larger clone lies a single base off, so this may be a read error. The chain combines TRBV28 with TRBJ1-2, with D perhaps TRBD1 (5 bases). The germline V gene has CDR1 MDHEN and CDR2 SYDVKM. The germline V and J ends were trimmed by 2 bases and 0 bases, with 10 bases remaining between them. The CDR3 is made up of 15 amino acids. The CDR3 coding sequence is TGTGCCAGCAGTTTAATAGTGACAGCTAACTATGGCTACACCTTC. Translated, it gives CASSLIVTANYGYTF.

This clonotype has just one count. At one of its ends the junction is not consistent with the germline gene, which may arise from a read error. This chain links TRBV18 with TRBJ1-5, with 7 bases fitting TRBD1. This CDR3 is 13 amino acids long. Germline V gene data show CDR1 as KGHSH and CDR2 as LQKENI. CDR3 DNA: TGTGCCGGCTCACAGGGGCGCAATCAGCCCCAGCATTTT. It specifies CAGSQGRNQPQHF.

Points on this clonotype: The germline gene is not matched at one end of the junction; a read error may be the cause. This chain connects TRBV28 to TRBJ2-7; D ambiguous. The CDR3 runs to 12 residues. Germline V lookup: CDR1 MDHEN, CDR2 SYDVKM. The DNA of the CDR3 is TGCGCCAGCAGCTCGCAGGCCTACGAGCAGTACTTC. Translating gives CASSSQAYEQYF.